This TCR beta chain emerged from a study of blood T cell repertoires in COVID-19 (dated by TCRdb to between 2020 and 2021). As for the study more broadly: Collaborator samples came from the United States, Italy and Spain and covered acute and convalescent phases of COVID-19. The material from the prospective study consisted of cDNA or gDNA derived from T cells, B-cell-depleted T cells, or PBMCs. Deeply sampled blood TCRbeta repertoires from subjects exposed to, actively infected with, or recovered from COVID-19 were included in the dataset. The repertoires were made available in a free public database intended to serve as a resource for research on the immune response to SARS-CoV-2. Samples were obtained from the ongoing ImmuneRACE study (first 160 participants) and from 1,000 to 1,500 subjects provided by 6 global collaborators. Nearly every sample came with metadata listing a de-identified subject ID, COVID-19 status, age in years and sex. HLA class I and class II types, where available, came from metadata supplied by the sample provider rather than from assay-based typing.

On this clone: It has no known antigen specificity. Nothing much larger sits one base from this clone, and base qualities are not available.

V drops 2 bases and J drops 4 bases, leaving 11 bases in between. The CDR3 goes from the cysteine to the phenylalanine over 13 residues. Only the CDR3 DNA stays, 39 bases, in frame from base 1. Taken from the germline V gene (reference sequence), the CDR1 and CDR2 loops are GTSNPN and SVGIG. Whole blood was collected in K2EDTA tubes by collaborating institutions according to the institutions' own protocols. For TCRbeta analysis, collaborators shipped samples in one of three forms: frozen whole blood, isolated PBMCs, or DNA extracted from either of those sample types. Study-wide findings and limitations: The quantity of clinical and demographic metadata differed by source and by participant and was supplied without curation.

The immunoSEQ Assay, a bias-controlled multiplex PCR, was used to amplify TCRbeta CDR3 regions from genomic DNA. From the authors' description of their analysis: Within the assay, amplification of reference gene primers was used to estimate how many nucleated cells each sample contained. To quantify the absolute abundance of each unique TCRbeta CDR3 rearrangement, sequence reads were collapsed and filtered. For each sample, productive Simpson clonality was calculated as the square root of Simpson's diversity index over productive rearrangements. TCRdb stores this immuneACCESS table with in-frame sequences only. Part of the clones is absent; in the studies checked, under half of the shortfall reflects unresolved V genes, and no reason is known for the rest. The V and J calls and clone size come from that table; D and trimming were worked out from the DNA. The sample has tens of thousands of clones on record, roughly nine tenths of them singletons. About 15% of the sample comes from the top ten.

The chain couples TRBV30 to TRBJ1-2; D gene: possibly TRBD1, on 5 matching bases. Input material: peripheral blood. The TCR was taken from a woman of 80 years or more with active or convalescent COVID-19. Here the CDR3 is given as CAWSRSRVYGYTF. The sequence in DNA is TGTGCCTGGAGTAGGAGCAGGGTCTATGGCTACACCTTC.